This T cell receptor (beta chain) stems from a study of tissue T cells after allogeneic stem cell transplantation. From germline, CDR1 is MNHEY and CDR2 SMNVEV (reference sequence). The CDR3 loop spans 12 amino acids. Between the trimmed V and J ends, which lost 5 bases and 2 bases, there was a span of 6 bases. Adult allogeneic hematopoietic cell transplant recipients with steroid-refractory graft-versus-host disease were prospectively enrolled for research autopsy. Sequenced by immunoSEQ multiplex PCR; TCRdb stores in-frame clones only, minus some. This table holds several thousand clones, roughly 70% found once.

This TCR came from a male patient at least 60 years old with steroid-refractory graft-versus-host disease after an allogeneic stem cell transplant. The graft donor may have given rise to some T cells. The sequencing used left colon tissue, collected at autopsy. V usage is TRBV27 and J usage is TRBJ2-5; no firm D call. The CDR3 sequence: CASSHPQETQYF. The DNA of the CDR3 is TGTGCCAGCAGTCACCCTCAAGAGACCCAGTACTTC.